The 2 T cell receptor beta chains below all came from one sample that was sequenced in a study of T cell repertoires in cytomegalovirus infection. TCRdb used MiXCR to reprocess the reads, holding one entry per CDR3 protein. The sample includes approximately 200,000 distinct CDR3 sequences, approximately 28% seen only once; the top ten take around 29%. Input material: PBMCs. The receptors were sampled from a human donor in good health (CMV status not recorded). Some clones in this sample may be carry-over from other donors' samples.

V is TRBV6-1 and J is TRBJ1-1; 7 bases are a match to TRBD1. The germline CDR1 and CDR2 sequences are MNHNS and SASEGT. Trimming at V came to 4 bases and at J to 5 bases, leaving 7 bases not matched to a gene. The CDR3 extends over 14 amino acids. CDR3 residues: CASSAEGALTEAFF. CDR3 sequence (DNA): TGTGCCAGCAGTGCGGAGGGGGCGTTAACTGAAGCTTTCTTT.

The chain joins TRBV20-1 to TRBJ1-1; 9 bases are a match to TRBD1. The germline gives CDR1 DFQATT, CDR2 SNEGSKA (reference sequence). The trim removed 6 bases at V and 3 bases at J, leaving 11 bases unmatched. The CDR3 is 15 residues long. CDR3 in amino acids: CSAKLGTGFDTEAFF. The CDR3 bases are TGCAGTGCAAAGCTGGGGACAGGGTTTGACACTGAAGCTTTCTTT.